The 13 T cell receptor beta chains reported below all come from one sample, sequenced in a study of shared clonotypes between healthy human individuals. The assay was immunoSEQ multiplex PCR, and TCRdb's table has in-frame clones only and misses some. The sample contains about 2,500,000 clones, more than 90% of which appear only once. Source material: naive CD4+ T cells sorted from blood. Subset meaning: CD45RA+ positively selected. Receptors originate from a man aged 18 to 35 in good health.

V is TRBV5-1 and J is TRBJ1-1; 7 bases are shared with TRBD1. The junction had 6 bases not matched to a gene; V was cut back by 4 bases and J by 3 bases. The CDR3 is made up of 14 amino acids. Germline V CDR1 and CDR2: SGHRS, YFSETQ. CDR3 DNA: TGCGCCAGCAGCCGATCAGGGGGGGACACTGAAGCTTTCTTT. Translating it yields CASSRSGGDTEAFF. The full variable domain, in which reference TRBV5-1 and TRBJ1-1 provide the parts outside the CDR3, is KAGVTQTPRYLIKTRGQQVTLSCSPISGHRSVSWYQQTPGQGLQFLFEYFSETQRNKGNFPGRFSGRQFSNSRSEMNVSTLELGDSALYLCASSRSGGDTEAFFGQGTRLTVV.

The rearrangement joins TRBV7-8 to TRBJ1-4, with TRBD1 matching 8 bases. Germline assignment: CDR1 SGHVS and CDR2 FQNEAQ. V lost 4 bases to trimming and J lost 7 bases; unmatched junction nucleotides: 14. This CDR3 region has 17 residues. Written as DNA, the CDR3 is TGTGCCAGCAGCTCCAGACCCTTGGCAGGGGGCGGTGAAAAACTGTTTTTT. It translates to CASSSRPLAGGGEKLFF. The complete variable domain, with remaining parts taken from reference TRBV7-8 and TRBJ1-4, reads GAGVSQSPRYKVAKRGQDVALRCDPISGHVSLFWYQQALGQGPEFLTYFQNEAQLDKSGLPSDRFFAERPEGSVSTLKIQRTQQEDSAVYLCASSSRPLAGGGEKLFFGSGTQLSVL.

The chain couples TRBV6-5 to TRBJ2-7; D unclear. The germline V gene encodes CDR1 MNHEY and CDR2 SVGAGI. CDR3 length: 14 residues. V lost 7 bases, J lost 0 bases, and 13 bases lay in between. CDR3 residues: CASTKISSSYEQYF. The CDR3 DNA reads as TGTGCCAGCACCAAAATTTCTAGCTCCTACGAGCAGTACTTC.

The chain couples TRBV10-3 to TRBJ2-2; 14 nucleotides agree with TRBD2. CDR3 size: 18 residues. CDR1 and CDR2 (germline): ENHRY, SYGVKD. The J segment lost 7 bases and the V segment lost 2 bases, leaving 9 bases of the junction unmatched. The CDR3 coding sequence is TGTGCCATCAGTGAGCCGAGACTAGCGGGGGGGCCGAGCGGGGAGCTGTTTTTT. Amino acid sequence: CAISEPRLAGGPSGELFF.

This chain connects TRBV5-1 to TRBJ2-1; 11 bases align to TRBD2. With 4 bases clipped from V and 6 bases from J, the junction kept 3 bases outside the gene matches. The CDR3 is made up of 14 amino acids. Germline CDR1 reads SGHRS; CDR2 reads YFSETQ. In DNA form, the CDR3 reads TGCGCCAGCAGCATTAGCGGGGGGGTCAATGAGCAGTTCTTC. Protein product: CASSISGGVNEQFF. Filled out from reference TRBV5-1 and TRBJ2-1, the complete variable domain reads KAGVTQTPRYLIKTRGQQVTLSCSPISGHRSVSWYQQTPGQGLQFLFEYFSETQRNKGNFPGRFSGRQFSNSRSEMNVSTLELGDSALYLCASSISGGVNEQFFGPGTRLTVL.

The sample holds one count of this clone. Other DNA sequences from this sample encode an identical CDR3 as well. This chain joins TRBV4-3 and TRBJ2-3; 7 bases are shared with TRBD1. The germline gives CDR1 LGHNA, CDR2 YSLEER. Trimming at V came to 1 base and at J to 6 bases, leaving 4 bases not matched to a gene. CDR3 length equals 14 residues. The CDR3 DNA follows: TGCGCCAGCAGCCAAGGACAGGGCGGCGATACGCAGTATTTT. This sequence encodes CASSQGQGGDTQYF.

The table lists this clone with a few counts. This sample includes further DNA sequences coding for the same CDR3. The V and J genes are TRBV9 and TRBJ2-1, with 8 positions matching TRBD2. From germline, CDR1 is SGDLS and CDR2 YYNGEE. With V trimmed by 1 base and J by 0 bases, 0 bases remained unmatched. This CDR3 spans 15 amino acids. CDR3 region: CASSVSGSSYNEQFF. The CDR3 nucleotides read TGTGCCAGCAGCGTAAGCGGGAGCTCCTACAATGAGCAGTTCTTC.

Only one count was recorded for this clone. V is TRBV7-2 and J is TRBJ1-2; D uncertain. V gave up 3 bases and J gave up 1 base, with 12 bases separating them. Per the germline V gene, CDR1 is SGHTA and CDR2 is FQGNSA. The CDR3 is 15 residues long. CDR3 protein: CASSLGGRINYGYTF. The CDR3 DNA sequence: TGTGCCAGCAGCTTGGGTGGGCGTATTAACTATGGCTACACCTTC. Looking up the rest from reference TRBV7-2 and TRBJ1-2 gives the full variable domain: GAGVSQSPSNKVTEKGKDVELRCDPISGHTALYWYRQSLGQGLEFLIYFQGNSAPDKSGLPSDRFSAERTGGSVSTLTIQRTQQEDSAVYLCASSLGGRINYGYTFGSGTRLTVV.

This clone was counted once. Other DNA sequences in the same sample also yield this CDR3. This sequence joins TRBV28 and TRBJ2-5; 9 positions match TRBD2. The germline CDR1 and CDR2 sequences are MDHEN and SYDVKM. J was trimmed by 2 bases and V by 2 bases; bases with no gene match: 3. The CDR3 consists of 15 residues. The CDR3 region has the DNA TGTGCCAGCAGTTTAGCGGGGGGGCGTCAAGAGACCCAGTACTTC. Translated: CASSLAGGRQETQYF.

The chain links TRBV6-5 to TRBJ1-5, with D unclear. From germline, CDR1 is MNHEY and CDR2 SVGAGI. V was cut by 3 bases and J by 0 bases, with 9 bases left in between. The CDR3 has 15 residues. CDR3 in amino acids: CASSYDKYSNQPQHF. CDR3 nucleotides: TGTGCCAGCAGTTATGACAAGTATAGCAATCAGCCCCAGCATTTT.

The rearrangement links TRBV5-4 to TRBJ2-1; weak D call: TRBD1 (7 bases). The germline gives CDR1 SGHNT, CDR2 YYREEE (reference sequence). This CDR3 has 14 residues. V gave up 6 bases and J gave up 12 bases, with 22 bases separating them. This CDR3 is CASTVQGGLVVQFF. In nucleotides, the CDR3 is TGTGCCAGCACCGTTCAGGGGGGTTTAGTCGTGCAGTTCTTC.

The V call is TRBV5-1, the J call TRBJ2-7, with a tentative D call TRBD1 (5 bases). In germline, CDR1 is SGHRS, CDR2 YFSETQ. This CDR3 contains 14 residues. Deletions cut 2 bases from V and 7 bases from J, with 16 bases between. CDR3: CASSFPGQANEQYF. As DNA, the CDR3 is TGCGCCAGCAGCTTCCCCGGACAAGCCAATGAGCAGTACTTC. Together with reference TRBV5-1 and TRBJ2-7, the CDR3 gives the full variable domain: KAGVTQTPRYLIKTRGQQVTLSCSPISGHRSVSWYQQTPGQGLQFLFEYFSETQRNKGNFPGRFSGRQFSNSRSEMNVSTLELGDSALYLCASSFPGQANEQYFGPGTRLTVT.

The CDR3 DNA reads TGTGCCAGCAGCTTAGGCGGGGGAACACTCCAAGAGACCCAGTACTTC. It specifies CASSLGGGTLQETQYF. V gene TRBV7-9 combines with J gene TRBJ2-5, with TRBD2 matching 7 bases. The CDR3 extends over 16 amino acids. Looked up from germline, CDR1 is SEHNR and CDR2 is FQNEAQ (reference sequence). V lost 1 base to trimming and J lost 1 base; unmatched junction nucleotides: 6.